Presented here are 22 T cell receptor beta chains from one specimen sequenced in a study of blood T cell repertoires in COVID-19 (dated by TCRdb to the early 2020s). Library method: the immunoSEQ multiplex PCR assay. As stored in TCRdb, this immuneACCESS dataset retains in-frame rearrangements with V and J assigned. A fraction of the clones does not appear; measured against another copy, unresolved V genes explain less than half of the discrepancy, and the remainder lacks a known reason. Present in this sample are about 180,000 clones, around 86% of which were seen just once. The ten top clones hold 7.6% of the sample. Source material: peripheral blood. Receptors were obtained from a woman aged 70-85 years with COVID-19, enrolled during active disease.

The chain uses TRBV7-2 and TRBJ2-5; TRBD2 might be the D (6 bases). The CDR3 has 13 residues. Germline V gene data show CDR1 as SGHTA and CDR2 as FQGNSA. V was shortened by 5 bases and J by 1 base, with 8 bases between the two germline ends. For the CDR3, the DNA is TGTGCCAGCAGCGCGGGGCGCCAAGAGACCCAGTACTTC. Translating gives CASSAGRQETQYF.

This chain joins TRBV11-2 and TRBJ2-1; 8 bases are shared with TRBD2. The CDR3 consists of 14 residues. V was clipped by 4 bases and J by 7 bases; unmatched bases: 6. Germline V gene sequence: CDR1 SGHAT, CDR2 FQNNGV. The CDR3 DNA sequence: TGTGCCAGCAGCTCAACCGGGACTAGAAATGAGCAGTTCTTC. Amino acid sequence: CASSSTGTRNEQFF.

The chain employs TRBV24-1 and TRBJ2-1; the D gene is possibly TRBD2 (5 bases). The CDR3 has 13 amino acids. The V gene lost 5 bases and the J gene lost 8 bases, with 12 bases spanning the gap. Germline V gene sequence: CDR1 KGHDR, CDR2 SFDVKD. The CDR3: CATSVGNGDEQFF. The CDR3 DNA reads TGTGCCACCAGTGTTGGGAACGGGGATGAGCAGTTCTTC.

As DNA, the CDR3 is TGTGCCAGTAGTATAGTGAAGCGGGGACAGGGAGGCGGCTACACCTTC. This translates into CASSIVKRGQGGGYTF. The rearrangement uses TRBV19 and TRBJ1-2, with 9 bases that match TRBD1. J was trimmed by 8 bases and V by 1 base; bases with no gene match: 11. CDR3 length equals 16 residues. Germline V gene lookup returns CDR1 LNHDA and CDR2 SQIVND (reference sequence).

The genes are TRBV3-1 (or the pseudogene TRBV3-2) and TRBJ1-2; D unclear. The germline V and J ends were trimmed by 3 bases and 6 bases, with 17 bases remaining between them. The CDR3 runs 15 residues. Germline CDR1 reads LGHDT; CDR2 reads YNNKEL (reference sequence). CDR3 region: CASSQWAGRSDGYTF. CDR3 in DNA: TGTGCCAGCAGCCAGTGGGCGGGCCGGTCGGATGGCTACACCTTC.

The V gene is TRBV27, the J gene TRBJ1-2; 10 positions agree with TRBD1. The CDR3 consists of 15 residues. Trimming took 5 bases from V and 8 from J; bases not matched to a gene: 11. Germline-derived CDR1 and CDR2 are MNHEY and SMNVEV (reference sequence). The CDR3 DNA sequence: TGTGCCAGCAGTCCAGGGAGGGGACAGGGGATCGGCTACACCTTC. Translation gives CASSPGRGQGIGYTF.

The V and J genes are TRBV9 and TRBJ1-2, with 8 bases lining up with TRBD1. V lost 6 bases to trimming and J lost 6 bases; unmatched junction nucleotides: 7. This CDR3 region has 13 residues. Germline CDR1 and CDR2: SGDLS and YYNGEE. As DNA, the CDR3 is TGTGCCAGCAAACGGTCAGGGGGCCATGGCTACACCTTC. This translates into CASKRSGGHGYTF.

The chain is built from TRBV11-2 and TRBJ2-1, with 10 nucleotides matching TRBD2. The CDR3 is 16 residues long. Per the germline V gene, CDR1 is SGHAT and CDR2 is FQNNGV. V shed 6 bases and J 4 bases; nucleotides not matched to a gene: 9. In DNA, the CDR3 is TGTGCCAGCAGTCATCTCAGGACTAGCGGTTACAATGAGCAGTTCTTC. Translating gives CASSHLRTSGYNEQFF.

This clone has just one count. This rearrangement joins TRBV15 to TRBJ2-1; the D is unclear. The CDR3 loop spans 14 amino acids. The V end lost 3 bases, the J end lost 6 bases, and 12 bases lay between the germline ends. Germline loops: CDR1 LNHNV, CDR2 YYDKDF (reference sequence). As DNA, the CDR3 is TGTGCCACCAGCAGTGGAGAGCCGGCCAATGAGCAGTTCTTC. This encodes CATSSGEPANEQFF. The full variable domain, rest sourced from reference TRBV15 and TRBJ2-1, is DAMVIQNPRYQVTQFGKPVTLSCSQTLNHNVMYWYQQKSSQAPKLLFHYYDKDFNNEADTPDNFQSRRPNTSFCFLDIRSPGLGDTAMYLCATSSGEPANEQFFGPGTRLTVL.

CDR3 protein: CASSEEASRGGELFF. The CDR3 region has the DNA TGTGCCAGCAGTGAAGAGGCCTCCCGGGGGGGGGAGCTGTTTTTT. The genes are TRBV2 and TRBJ2-2; D possibly corresponds to TRBD2 (6 bases). The CDR3 sequence is 15 residues long. Trimming took 1 base from V and 8 from J, leaving 14 bases between them. Germline V gives CDR1 SNHLY, CDR2 FYNNEI.

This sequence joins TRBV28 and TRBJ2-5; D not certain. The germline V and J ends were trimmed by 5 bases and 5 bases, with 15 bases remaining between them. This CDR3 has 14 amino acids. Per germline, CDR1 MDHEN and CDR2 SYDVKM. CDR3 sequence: CASSASGVGETQYF. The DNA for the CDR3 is TGTGCCAGCAGTGCTTCTGGCGTCGGGGAGACCCAGTACTTC.

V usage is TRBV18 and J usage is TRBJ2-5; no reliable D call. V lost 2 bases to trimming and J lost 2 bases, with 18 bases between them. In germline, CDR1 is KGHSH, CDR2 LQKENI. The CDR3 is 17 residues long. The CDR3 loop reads CASSPISLSSKQETQYF. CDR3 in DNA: TGTGCCAGCTCACCAATATCCTTGTCCAGTAAACAAGAGACCCAGTACTTC.

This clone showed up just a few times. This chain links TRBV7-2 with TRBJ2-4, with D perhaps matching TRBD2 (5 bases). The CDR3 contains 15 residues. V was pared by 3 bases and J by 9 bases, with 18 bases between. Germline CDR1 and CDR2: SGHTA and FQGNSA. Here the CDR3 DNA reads TGTGCCAGCAGCTTCGAGGGAATGGGTGTAGGCATTCAGTACTTC. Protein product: CASSFEGMGVGIQYF.

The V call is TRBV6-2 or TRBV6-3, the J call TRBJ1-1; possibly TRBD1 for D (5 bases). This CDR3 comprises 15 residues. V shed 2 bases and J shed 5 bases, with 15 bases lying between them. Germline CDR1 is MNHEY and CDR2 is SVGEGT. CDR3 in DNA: TGTGCCAGCAGTTACCTTCGACAGCCGGTGACTGAAGCTTTCTTT. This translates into CASSYLRQPVTEAFF.

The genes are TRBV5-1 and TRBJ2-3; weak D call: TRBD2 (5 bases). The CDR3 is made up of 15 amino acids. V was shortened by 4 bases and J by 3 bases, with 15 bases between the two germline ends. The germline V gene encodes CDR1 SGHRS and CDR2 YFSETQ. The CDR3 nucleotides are TGCGCCAGCAGCGGCGCTAGCTTTGGGACAGATACGCAGTATTTT. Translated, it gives CASSGASFGTDTQYF.

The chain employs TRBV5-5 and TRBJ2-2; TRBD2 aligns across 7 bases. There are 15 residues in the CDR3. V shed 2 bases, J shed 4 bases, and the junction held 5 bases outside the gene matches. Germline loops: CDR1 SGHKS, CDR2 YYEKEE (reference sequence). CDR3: CASSFGGSITGELFF. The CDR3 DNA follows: TGTGCCAGCAGCTTTGGCGGGAGTATCACCGGGGAGCTGTTTTTT.

The CDR3 region is CASSPIGLAGGLVTKNIQYF. The CDR3 region has the DNA TGTGCCAGCAGTCCCATAGGACTAGCGGGAGGGCTGGTAACCAAAAACATTCAGTACTTC. V is TRBV28 and J is TRBJ2-4; TRBD2 agrees at 15 bases. This CDR3 has 20 residues. V trimming: 5 bases; J trimming: 2 bases; junction bases outside the gene matches: 13. Germline V gene sequence: CDR1 MDHEN, CDR2 SYDVKM. The variable domain in full, completed from reference TRBV28 and TRBJ2-4, reads DVKVTQSSRYLVKRTGEKVFLECVQDMDHENMFWYRQDPGLGLRLIYFSYDVKMKEKGDIPEGYSVSREKKERFSLILESASTNQTSMYLCASSPIGLAGGLVTKNIQYFGAGTRLSVL.

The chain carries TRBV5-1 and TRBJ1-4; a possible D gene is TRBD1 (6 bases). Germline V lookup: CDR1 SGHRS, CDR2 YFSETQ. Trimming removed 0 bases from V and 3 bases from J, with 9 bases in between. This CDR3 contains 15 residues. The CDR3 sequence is CASSLVAGANEKLFF. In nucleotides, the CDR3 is TGCGCCAGCAGCTTGGTTGCAGGGGCTAATGAAAAACTGTTTTTT.

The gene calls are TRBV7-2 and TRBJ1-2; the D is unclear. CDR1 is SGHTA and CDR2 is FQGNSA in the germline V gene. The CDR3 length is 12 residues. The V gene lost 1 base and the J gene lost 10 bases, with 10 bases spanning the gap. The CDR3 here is CASSLEAGIYTF. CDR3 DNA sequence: TGTGCCAGCAGCTTAGAAGCAGGAATCTACACCTTC.

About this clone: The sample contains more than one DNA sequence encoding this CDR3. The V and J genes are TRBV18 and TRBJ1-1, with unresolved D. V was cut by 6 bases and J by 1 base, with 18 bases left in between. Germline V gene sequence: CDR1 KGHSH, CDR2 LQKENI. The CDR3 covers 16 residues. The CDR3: CASSPIFVPGNTEAFF. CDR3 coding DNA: TGTGCCAGCTCGCCAATCTTCGTCCCGGGGAACACTGAAGCTTTCTTT.

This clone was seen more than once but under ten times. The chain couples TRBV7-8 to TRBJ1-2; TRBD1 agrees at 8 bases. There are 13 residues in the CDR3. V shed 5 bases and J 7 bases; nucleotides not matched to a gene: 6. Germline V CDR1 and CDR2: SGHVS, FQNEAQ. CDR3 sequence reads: CASSKDRGGGYTF. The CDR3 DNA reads TGTGCCAGCAGCAAAGACAGGGGAGGTGGCTACACCTTC.

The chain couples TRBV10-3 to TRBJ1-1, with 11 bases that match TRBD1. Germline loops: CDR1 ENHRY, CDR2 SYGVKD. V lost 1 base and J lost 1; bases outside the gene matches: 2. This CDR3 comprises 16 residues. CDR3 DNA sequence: TGTGCCATCAGTGAGTGGGGGACAGGGGGGAACACTGAAGCTTTCTTT. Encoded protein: CAISEWGTGGNTEAFF.